Listed here are 13 T cell receptor beta chains from one sample, sequenced in a study of blood T cells in healthy people across ages. Combining a sample-barcoded 5' primer with a J-beta primer mix, a second PCR ran for roughly 7 to 11 cycles. TCRdb reanalysed the 5' RACE reads using MiXCR and keeps one entry per CDR3 protein. The table lists about 1.7 million distinct CDR3 sequences, roughly 27% of them singletons. The sequenced sample was blood. The receptors derive from a woman younger than 45 in good health.

This clonotype was recorded at least ten times. This sequence joins TRBV12-3 or TRBV12-4 and TRBJ2-7; D ambiguous. V lost 1 base to trimming and J lost 5 bases, with 6 bases between them. This CDR3 has 12 residues. CDR3 in amino acids: CASSLVVDEQYF. The CDR3 DNA sequence: TGTGCCAGCAGTTTAGTTGTGGACGAGCAGTACTTC.

Only a few counts were recorded for this clonotype. J is TRBJ1-1 and V is TRBV5-1; 7 bases align to TRBD1. The trim removed 2 bases at V and 8 bases at J, leaving 6 bases unmatched. Germline V lookup: CDR1 SGHRS, CDR2 YFSETQ. The CDR3 is 13 amino acids. The CDR3 DNA follows: TGCGCCAGCAGCTTTTTGACAGGGAGAGAAGCTTTCTTT. Its translation: CASSFLTGREAFF.

About this clonotype: A much larger clonotype is one base distant, so this may be a read error. The rearrangement joins TRBV12-3 or TRBV12-4 to TRBJ2-7, with TRBD2 as a possible D gene (6 bases). Between the trimmed V and J ends, which lost 5 bases and 4 bases, there was a span of 18 bases. The CDR3 consists of 15 residues. CDR3 in DNA: TGTGCCAGCAGTATATCTAGCGAGAGTCGGTACGAGCAGTACTTC. It encodes CASSISSESRYEQYF.

This clonotype was seen many times. J is TRBJ2-7 and V is TRBV20-1, with TRBD2 identical over 7 bases. The CDR3 is 14 residues long. V dropped 5 bases and J dropped 2; count of bases not matched to a gene: 9. The germline gives CDR1 DFQATT, CDR2 SNEGSKA (reference sequence). The CDR3 is CSAQSGGPTYEQYF. The CDR3 nucleotides are TGCAGTGCTCAATCGGGGGGACCTACCTACGAGCAGTACTTC.

There are many counts of this clonotype. The chain joins TRBV5-1 to TRBJ2-5; 9 bases map to TRBD1. CDR3 length: 16 residues. V shed 0 bases, J shed 7 bases, and the junction held 10 bases outside the gene matches. Germline V lookup: CDR1 SGHRS, CDR2 YFSETQ. DNA of the CDR3: TGCGCCAGCAGCTTGGTGGGACAGGGCACTGGAGGGACCCAGTACTTC. Amino acids: CASSLVGQGTGGTQYF.

The chain couples TRBV7-2 to TRBJ1-1, with 7 bases that match TRBD1. J lost 4 bases, V lost 3 bases, and 5 bases had no gene match. This CDR3 is built from 14 residues. Germline V gives CDR1 SGHTA, CDR2 FQGNSA. Here the CDR3 reads CASSFNRGRTEAFF. CDR3 nucleotide sequence: TGTGCCAGCAGCTTCAACAGGGGCCGCACTGAAGCTTTCTTT.

This clonotype appeared once. This clone may be a read error of a much larger clone one base away. This chain uses TRBV2 with TRBJ2-4; no clear D gene. Looked up from germline, CDR1 is SNHLY and CDR2 is FYNNEI. This CDR3 region has 15 residues. The CDR3 region is CASSERQSAKNIRYF. CDR3 in DNA: TGTGCCAGCAGTGAAAGGCAGTCTGCCAAAAACATTCGGTACTTC.

This chain uses TRBV3-1 with TRBJ1-1, with D possibly TRBD1 on 6 matching bases. V dropped 6 bases and J dropped 6 bases, with 20 bases sitting between them. CDR3 length: 15 residues. The germline V gene has CDR1 LGHDT and CDR2 YNNKEL (reference sequence). The CDR3 nucleotides are TGTGCCAGCAGTTCCCTGTGGGGAGGGGGGGCTGAAGCTTTCTTT. As protein: CASSSLWGGGAEAFF.

The V and J genes are TRBV15 and TRBJ1-5; the D is unclear. The CDR3 runs to 13 residues. CDR1 LNHNV and CDR2 YYDKDF come from the germline V gene (reference sequence). Trimming removed 1 base from V and 9 bases from J, with 10 bases in between. The CDR3: CATSRVGVGPQHF. As DNA, the CDR3 is TGTGCCACCAGCAGAGTCGGGGTAGGGCCCCAGCATTTT.

The chain recombines TRBV10-3 with TRBJ2-1; 9 bases are a match to TRBD2. Germline CDR1 reads ENHRY; CDR2 reads SYGVKD. Trimming removed 4 bases from V and 6 bases from J; junction bases left unmatched: 10. This CDR3 is 16 amino acids long. Here the CDR3 DNA reads TGTGCCATCAGTGGAGACGGGACTAGCCAACGCAATGAGCAGTTCTTC. Translation: CAISGDGTSQRNEQFF.

The chain recombines TRBV4-3 with TRBJ1-2; TRBD1 agrees at 7 bases. This CDR3 is 15 amino acids long. J lost 9 bases, V lost 0 bases, and 10 bases had no gene match. The germline gives CDR1 LGHNA, CDR2 YSLEER. The CDR3 loop is CASSQEVGQASSYTF. For the CDR3, the DNA is TGCGCCAGCAGCCAAGAAGTTGGACAGGCTTCAAGCTACACCTTC.

J is TRBJ2-7 and V is TRBV7-9, with D possibly being TRBD1 or TRBD2 (5 bases each). Germline V gene lookup returns CDR1 SEHNR and CDR2 FQNEAQ (reference sequence). This CDR3 contains 12 residues. The V and J ends lost 2 bases and 7 bases respectively, with 9 bases between them. Here the CDR3 reads CASSLPREEQYF. As DNA, the CDR3 is TGTGCCAGCAGCTTACCCAGGGAGGAGCAGTACTTC. The complete variable domain, with remaining parts taken from reference TRBV7-9 and TRBJ2-7, reads DTGVSQNPRHKITKRGQNVTFRCDPISEHNRLYWYRQTLGQGPEFLTYFQNEAQLEKSRLLSDRFSAERPKGSFSTLEIQRTEQGDSAMYLCASSLPREEQYFGPGTRLTVT.

This clonotype was recorded at least ten times. The V gene is TRBV29-1, the J gene TRBJ1-2; D unresolved. CDR3 size: 13 residues. Germline V gene lookup returns CDR1 SQVTM and CDR2 ANQGSEA. V gave up 3 bases and J gave up 0 bases, with 8 bases separating them. The CDR3 nucleotides read TGCAGCGTTGATGGCAGATCTAACTATGGCTACACCTTC. Protein: CSVDGRSNYGYTF. Complete variable domain (other parts from reference TRBV29-1 and TRBJ1-2): SAVISQKPSRDICQRGTSLTIQCQVDSQVTMMFWYRQQPGQSLTLIATANQGSEATYESGFVIDKFPISRPNLTFSTLTVSNMSPEDSSIYLCSVDGRSNYGYTFGSGTRLTVV.